This T cell receptor beta chain was documented in a study of naive and memory T cell subsets. The beta constant-region primer was an equimolar mix of two oligonucleotides covering TRBC1 and TRBC2. An oligonucleotide with the SP2 primer and a 12-nucleotide UMI was ligated to the cDNA 3' end. Nested alpha and beta constant-region primers with the SP2 primer drove four PCR rounds on ligated cDNA. A single record per CDR3 protein comes from TCRdb applying MiXCR to the UMI-ligation and nested PCR reads. The sample consists of fewer than 5,000 distinct CDR3 sequences, approximately 7.9% of them appearing once. General observations from the study: RNA-based TCR counts may shift with T cell activation and differentiation.

Germline V gene data show CDR1 as LGHDT and CDR2 as YNNKEL (reference sequence). The CDR3 spans 18 residues. V was pared by 0 bases and J by 0 bases, with 5 bases of the junction left unmatched. This clonotype was found many times. Antigen: not known. Cells stained for CD3, CD4, CD8, CD45RA and CD27 were sorted into four subsets. This TCR was sampled from a human donor in good health. The J gene is TRBJ2-6, the V gene TRBV3-1; TRBD2 matches at 7 bases. Sequencing was carried out using CD4+ TEMRA cells from blood. The sample's subset: effector memory re-expressing CD45RA, CD45RA+ CD27-. CDR3 residues: CASSQERGGSSGANVLTF. In DNA, the CDR3 is TGTGCCAGCAGCCAAGAACGTGGCGGGAGCTCTGGGGCCAACGTCCTGACTTTC.